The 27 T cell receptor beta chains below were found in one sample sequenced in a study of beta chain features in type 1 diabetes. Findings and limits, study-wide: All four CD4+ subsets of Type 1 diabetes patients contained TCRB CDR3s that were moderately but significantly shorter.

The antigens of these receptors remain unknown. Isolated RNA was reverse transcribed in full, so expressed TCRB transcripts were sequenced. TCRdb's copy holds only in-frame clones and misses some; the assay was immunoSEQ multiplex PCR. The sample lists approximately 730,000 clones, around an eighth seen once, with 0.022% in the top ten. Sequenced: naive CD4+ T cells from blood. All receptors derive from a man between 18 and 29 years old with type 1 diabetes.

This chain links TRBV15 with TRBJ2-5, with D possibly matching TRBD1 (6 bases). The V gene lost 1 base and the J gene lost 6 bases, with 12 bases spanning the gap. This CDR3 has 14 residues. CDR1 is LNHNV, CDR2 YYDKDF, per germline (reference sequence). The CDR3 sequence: CATSRGGGAQTQYF. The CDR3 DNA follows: TGTGCCACCAGCAGAGGAGGGGGAGCGCAGACCCAGTACTTC. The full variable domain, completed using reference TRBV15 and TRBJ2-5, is DAMVIQNPRYQVTQFGKPVTLSCSQTLNHNVMYWYQQKSSQAPKLLFHYYDKDFNNEADTPDNFQSRRPNTSFCFLDIRSPGLGDTAMYLCATSRGGGAQTQYFGPGTRLLVL.

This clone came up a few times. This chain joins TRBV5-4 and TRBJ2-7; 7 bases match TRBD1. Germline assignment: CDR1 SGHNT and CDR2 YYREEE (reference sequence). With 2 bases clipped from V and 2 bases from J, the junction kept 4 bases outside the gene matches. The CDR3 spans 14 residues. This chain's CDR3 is CASSFRDSTYEQYF. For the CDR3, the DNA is TGTGCCAGCAGCTTTAGGGACAGCACCTACGAGCAGTACTTC.

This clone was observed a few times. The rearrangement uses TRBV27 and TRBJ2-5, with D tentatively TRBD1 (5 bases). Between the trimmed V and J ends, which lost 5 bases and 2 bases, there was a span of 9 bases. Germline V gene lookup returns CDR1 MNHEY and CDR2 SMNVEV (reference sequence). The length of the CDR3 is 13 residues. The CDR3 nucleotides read TGTGCCAGCAGTCCTCAGGGACAAGAGACCCAGTACTTC. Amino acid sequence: CASSPQGQETQYF.

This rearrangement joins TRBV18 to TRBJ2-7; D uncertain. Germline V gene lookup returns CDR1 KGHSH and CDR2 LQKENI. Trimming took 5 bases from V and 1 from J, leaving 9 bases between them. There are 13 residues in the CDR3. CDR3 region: CASSTGPSYEQYF. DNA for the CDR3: TGTGCCAGCTCAACCGGGCCATCCTACGAGCAGTACTTC. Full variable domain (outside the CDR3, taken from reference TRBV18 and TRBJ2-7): NAGVMQNPRHLVRRRGQEARLRCSPMKGHSHVYWYRQLPEEGLKFMVYLQKENIIDESGMPKERFSAEFPKEGPSILRIQQVVRGDSAAYFCASSTGPSYEQYFGPGTRLTVT.

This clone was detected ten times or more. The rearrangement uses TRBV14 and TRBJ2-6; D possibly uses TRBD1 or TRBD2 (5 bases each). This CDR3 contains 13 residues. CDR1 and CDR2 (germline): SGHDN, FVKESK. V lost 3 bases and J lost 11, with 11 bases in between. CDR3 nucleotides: TGTGCCAGCAGCCAGGGGGACCATTACGTCCTGACTTTC. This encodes CASSQGDHYVLTF. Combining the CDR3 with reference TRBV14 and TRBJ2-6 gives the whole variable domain EAGVTQFPSHSVIEKGQTVTLRCDPISGHDNLYWYRRVMGKEIKFLLHFVKESKQDESGMPNNRFLAERTGGTYSTLKVQPAELEDSGVYFCASSQGDHYVLTFGAGSRLTVL.

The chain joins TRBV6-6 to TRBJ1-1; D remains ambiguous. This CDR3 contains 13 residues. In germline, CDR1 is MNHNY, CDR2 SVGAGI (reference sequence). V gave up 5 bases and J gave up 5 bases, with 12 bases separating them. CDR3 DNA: TGTGCCAGCAGTCCCCTAAGGTCAACTGAAGCTTTCTTT. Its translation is CASSPLRSTEAFF.

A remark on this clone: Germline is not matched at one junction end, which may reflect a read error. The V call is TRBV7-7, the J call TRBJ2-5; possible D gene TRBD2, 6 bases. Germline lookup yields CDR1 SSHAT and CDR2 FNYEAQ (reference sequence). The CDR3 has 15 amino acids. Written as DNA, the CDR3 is TGTGCTAGCAGCCCTGTGGGAGGACTTCAAGAGACCCAGTACTTC. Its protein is CASSPVGGLQETQYF. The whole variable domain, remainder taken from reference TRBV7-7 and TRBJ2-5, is GAGVSQSPRYKVTKRGQDVTLRCDPISSHATLYWYQQALGQGPEFLTYFNYEAQPDKSGLPSDRFSAERPEGSISTLTIQRTEQRDSAMYRCASSPVGGLQETQYFGPGTRLLVL.

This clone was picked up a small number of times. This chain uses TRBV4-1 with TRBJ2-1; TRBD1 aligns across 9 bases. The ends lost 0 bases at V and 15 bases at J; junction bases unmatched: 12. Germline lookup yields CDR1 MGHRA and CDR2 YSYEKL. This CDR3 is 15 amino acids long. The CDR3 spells CASSQDWDRAGKVFF. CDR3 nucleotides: TGCGCCAGCAGCCAAGATTGGGACAGGGCGGGAAAGGTGTTCTTC.

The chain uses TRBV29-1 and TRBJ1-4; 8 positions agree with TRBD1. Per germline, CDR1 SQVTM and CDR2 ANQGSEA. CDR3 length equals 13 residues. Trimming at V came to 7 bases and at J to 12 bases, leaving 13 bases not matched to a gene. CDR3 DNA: TGCAGCGCCATGGGACAGGAGGGCATAGAACTGTTTTTT. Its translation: CSAMGQEGIELFF.

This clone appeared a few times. The CDR3 bases are TGCGCCAGCAGCTTGGAACTAGCGGGCGCGTACAATGAGCAGTTCTTC. It yields the protein CASSLELAGAYNEQFF. The V call is TRBV5-1, the J call TRBJ2-1; 9 bases map to TRBD2. The CDR3 loop spans 16 amino acids. After removal of 0 bases from V and 4 bases from J, the junction contained 5 bases not matched to a gene. Germline CDR1 is SGHRS and CDR2 is YFSETQ.

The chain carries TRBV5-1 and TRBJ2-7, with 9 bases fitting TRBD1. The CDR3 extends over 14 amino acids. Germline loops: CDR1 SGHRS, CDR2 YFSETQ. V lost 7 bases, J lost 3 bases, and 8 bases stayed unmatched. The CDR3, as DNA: TGCGCCAGCCGAATAGGGGACAGGGACTACGAGCAGTACTTC. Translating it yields CASRIGDRDYEQYF.

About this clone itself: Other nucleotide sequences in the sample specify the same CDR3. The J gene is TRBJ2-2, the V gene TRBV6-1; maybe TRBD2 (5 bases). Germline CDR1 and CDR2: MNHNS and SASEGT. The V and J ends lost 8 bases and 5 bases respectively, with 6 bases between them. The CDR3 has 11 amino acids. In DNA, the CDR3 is TGTGCCAGCCGGAGGACCGGGGAGCTGTTTTTT. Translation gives CASRRTGELFF.

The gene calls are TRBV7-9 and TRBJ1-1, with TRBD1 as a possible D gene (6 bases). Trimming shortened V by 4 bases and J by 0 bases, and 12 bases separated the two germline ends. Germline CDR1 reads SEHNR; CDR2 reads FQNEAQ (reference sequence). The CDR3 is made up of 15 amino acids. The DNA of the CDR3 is TGTGCCAGCAGCTCAGGGGACCGCTTGAACACTGAAGCTTTCTTT. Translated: CASSSGDRLNTEAFF.

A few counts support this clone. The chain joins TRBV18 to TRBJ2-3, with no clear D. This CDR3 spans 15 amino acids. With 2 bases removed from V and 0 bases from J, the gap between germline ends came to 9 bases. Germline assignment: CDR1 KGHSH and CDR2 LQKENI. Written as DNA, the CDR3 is TGTGCCAGCTCACCAATCGAGAGAAGCACAGATACGCAGTATTTT. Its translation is CASSPIERSTDTQYF.

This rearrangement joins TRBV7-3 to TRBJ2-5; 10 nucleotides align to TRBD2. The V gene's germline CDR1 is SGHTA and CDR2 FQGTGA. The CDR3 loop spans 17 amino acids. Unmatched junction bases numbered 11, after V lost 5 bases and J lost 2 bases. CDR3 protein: CASSGRGELAGQETQYF. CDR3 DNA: TGTGCCAGCAGCGGACGGGGAGAACTAGCGGGGCAAGAGACCCAGTACTTC.

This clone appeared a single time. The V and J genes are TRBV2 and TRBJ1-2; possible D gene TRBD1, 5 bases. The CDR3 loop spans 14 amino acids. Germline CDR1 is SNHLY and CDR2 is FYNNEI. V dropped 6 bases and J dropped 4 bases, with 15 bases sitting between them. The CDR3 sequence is CASSHILRGYGYTF. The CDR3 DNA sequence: TGTGCCAGCAGCCACATCCTAAGGGGCTATGGCTACACCTTC.

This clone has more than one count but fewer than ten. The DNA for the CDR3 is TGTGCCAGCAGCTTAGCCCGACAGAACTCCTACGAGCAGTACTTC. Its protein is CASSLARQNSYEQYF. J is TRBJ2-7 and V is TRBV7-8; perhaps TRBD1 as D (5 bases). V was shortened by 0 bases and J by 0 bases, with 9 bases between the two germline ends. The germline CDR1 and CDR2 sequences are SGHVS and FQNEAQ. The CDR3 loop spans 15 amino acids.

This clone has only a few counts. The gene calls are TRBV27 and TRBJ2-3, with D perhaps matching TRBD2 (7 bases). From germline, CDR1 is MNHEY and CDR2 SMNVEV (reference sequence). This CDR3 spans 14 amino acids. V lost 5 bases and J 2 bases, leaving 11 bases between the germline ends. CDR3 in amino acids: CASSPGGTTDTQYF. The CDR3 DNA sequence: TGTGCCAGCAGTCCGGGGGGCACCACAGATACGCAGTATTTT.

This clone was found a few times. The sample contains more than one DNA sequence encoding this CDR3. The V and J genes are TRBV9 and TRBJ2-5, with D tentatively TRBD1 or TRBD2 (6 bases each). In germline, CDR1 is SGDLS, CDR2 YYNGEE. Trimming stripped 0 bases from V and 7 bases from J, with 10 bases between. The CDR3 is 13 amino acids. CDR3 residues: CASSVAGGGTQYF. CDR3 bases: TGTGCCAGCAGCGTAGCTGGAGGGGGGACCCAGTACTTC.

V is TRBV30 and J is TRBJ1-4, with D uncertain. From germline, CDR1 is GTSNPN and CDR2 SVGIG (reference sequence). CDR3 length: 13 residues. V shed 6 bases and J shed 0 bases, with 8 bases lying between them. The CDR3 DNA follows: TGTGCCTGCCAGATTACAACTAATGAAAAACTGTTTTTT. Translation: CACQITTNEKLFF.

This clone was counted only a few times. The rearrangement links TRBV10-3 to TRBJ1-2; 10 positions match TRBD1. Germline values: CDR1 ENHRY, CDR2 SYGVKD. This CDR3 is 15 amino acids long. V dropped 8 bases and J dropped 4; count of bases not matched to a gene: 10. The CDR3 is CAIGDRGLGFYGYTF. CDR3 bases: TGTGCCATCGGAGACAGGGGGCTCGGGTTCTATGGCTACACCTTC.

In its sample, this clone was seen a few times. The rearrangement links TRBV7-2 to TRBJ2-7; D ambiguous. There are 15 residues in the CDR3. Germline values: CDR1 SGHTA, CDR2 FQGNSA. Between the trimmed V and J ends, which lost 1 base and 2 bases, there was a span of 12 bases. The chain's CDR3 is CASSLGGGSAYEQYF. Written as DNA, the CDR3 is TGTGCCAGCAGCTTAGGTGGTGGCTCCGCCTACGAGCAGTACTTC.

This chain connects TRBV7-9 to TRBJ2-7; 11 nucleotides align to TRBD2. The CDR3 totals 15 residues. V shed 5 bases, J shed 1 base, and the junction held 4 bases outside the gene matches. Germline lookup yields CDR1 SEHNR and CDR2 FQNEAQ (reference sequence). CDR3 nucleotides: TGTGCCAGCAGCCCCAGACTAGCGGGGTCCTACGAGCAGTACTTC. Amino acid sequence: CASSPRLAGSYEQYF.

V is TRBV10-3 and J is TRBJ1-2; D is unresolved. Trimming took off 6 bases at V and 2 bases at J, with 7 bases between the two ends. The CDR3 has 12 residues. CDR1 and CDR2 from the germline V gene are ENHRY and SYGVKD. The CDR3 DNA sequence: TGTGCCATCAGCCCCCAGAACTATGGCTACACCTTC. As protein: CAISPQNYGYTF.

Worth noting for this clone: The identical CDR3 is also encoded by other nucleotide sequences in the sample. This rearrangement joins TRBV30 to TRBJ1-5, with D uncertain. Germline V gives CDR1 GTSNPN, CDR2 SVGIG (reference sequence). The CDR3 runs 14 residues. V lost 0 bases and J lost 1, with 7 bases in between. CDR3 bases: TGTGCCTGGAGTGTGGGTAAGAGCAATCAGCCCCAGCATTTT. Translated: CAWSVGKSNQPQHF.

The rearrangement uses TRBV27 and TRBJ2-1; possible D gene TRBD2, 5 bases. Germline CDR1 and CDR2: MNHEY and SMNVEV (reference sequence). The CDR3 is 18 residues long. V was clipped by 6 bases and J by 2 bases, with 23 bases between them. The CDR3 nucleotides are TGTGCCAGCAGCCTAAGGGCCGCTAGGACTGCAACCTACAATGAGCAGTTCTTC. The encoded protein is CASSLRAARTATYNEQFF.

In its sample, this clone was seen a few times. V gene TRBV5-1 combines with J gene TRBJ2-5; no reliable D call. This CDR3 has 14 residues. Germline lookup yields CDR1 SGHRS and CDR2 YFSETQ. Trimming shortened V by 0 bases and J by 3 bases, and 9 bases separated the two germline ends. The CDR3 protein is CASSLEIGKETQYF. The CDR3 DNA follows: TGCGCCAGCAGCTTGGAGATAGGTAAAGAGACCCAGTACTTC.